This TCR beta chain was sequenced for a study of glioma-infiltrating T cells after dendritic cell vaccination. Study at large: Glioblastoma patients came from Phase I and II dendritic cell vaccination trials. Between the early 2000s and the early 2010s, patients got autologous tumor lysate-pulsed dendritic cell vaccines. Whole-study findings and limits: The cohort had few patients with full blood and tumor sets. Longer survival after dendritic cell vaccination followed higher pretreatment TIL content.

Remarks on this clone: Its antigen is currently unknown.

There are 12 residues in the CDR3. The V gene end was trimmed by 8 bases and the J gene end by 2 bases; junction bases not matched to a gene: 2. The V gene's germline CDR1 is MGHDK and CDR2 SYGVNS. Data came from immunoSEQ multiplex PCR; TCRdb stores just in-frame clones and leaves some out. The table shows some 73,000 clones, with 82% occurring only once. This clonotype originated in a human donor with glioblastoma. The sample here was blood, taken before dendritic cell vaccination. J is TRBJ2-5 and V is TRBV25-1, with 7 bases matching TRBD1. CDR3 amino acids: CASRRGQETQYF. CDR3 coding DNA: TGTGCCAGCCGCAGGGGGCAAGAGACCCAGTACTTC.